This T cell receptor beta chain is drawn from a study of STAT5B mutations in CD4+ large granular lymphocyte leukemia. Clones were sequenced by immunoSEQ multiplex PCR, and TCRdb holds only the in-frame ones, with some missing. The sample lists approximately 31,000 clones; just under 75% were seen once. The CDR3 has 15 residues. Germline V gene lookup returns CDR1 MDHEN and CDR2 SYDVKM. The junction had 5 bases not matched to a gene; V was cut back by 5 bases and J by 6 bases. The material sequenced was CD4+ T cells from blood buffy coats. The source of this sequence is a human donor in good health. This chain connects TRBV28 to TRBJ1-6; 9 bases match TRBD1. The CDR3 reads CASSGEGQGNSPLHF. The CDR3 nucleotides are TGTGCCAGCAGTGGGGAGGGACAGGGTAATTCACCCCTCCACTTT.